The entry that follows covers one T cell receptor (beta chain) sequence. Its matching antigen is unknown. Germline and junction disagree at one end, which may indicate a read error. Via MiXCR, TCRdb re-called the reads, giving one row per CDR3 protein. The sample has about 320,000 distinct CDR3 sequences, 9% to 9.5% seen once. The sample belongs to a study of T cell repertoires in cytomegalovirus infection. Study-level information: Signatures in public TCR beta sequences pointed to both CMV infection and matching HLA type.

Overall study findings and caveats: The response measured ex vivo was dominated by TCR beta clonotypes (HLA-C-restricted and CMV-specific). Of the TCR beta families, the public ones yielded a cumulative frequency that identified carriers of CMV plus the relevant HLA.

Specimen: PBMCs. The source is a human donor in good health (CMV status not recorded). Some clones in this sample may be carry-over from other donors' samples.

CDR3 nucleotide sequence: TGCAGTGCTAGCTACACCTCAAACCCTTTC. Translation gives CSASYTSNPF. The J gene is TRBJ1-1, the V gene TRBV20-1, with D uncertain. The germline V gene encodes CDR1 DFQATT and CDR2 SNEGSKA (reference sequence). The CDR3 has 10 residues.